This T cell receptor (beta chain) was identified during a study of blood T cell repertoires in COVID-19. Study as a whole: Samples taken during acute and convalescent COVID-19 were collected in the United States, Italy and Spain. The analysed material was cDNA or gDNA that came from T cells, B-cell-depleted T cells, or PBMCs.

Authors' analysis steps: Scientists estimated how many nucleated cells there were by amplifying reference gene primers. Repertoires were generated with immunoSEQ multiplex PCR, while TCRdb's copy carries only in-frame clones and drops some. V and J calls and clone size are those listed in that table; D and trimming were worked out from the DNA. The profile shows 85,000 to 130,000 clones, 70% to 80% of them singletons. V was cut by 2 bases and J by 3 bases, with 8 bases left in between. This CDR3 spans 13 amino acids. Germline V gene data show CDR1 as WSHSY and CDR2 as SAAADI. Sequencing used peripheral blood. This sequence was found in a human donor with acute or convalescent COVID-19. The donor label of this sample is uncertain. The chain has TRBV10-2 and TRBJ2-7; D perhaps matches TRBD2 (5 bases). In nucleotides, the CDR3 is TGCGCCAGCAGTGAGGGACTCCTCTACGAGCAGTACGTC. Translation gives CASSEGLLYEQYV.